This T cell receptor beta chain was profiled in a study of control samples from healthy donors and cancer patients. CDR3 size: 12 residues. Trimming left V 6 bases short and J 3 bases short, with 8 bases between. The assay was immunoSEQ multiplex PCR, and TCRdb's table has in-frame clones only and misses some. The data show fewer than 40,000 clones, approximately 94% seen once. The sequence was obtained from a man between 60 and 70 years old in good health. The sample was blood. The genes are TRBV12-3 or TRBV12-4 and TRBJ1-2; unclear D gene. The CDR3 DNA sequence: TGTGCCAGCAGCCTTGATTACTATGGCTACACCTTC. Translation gives CASSLDYYGYTF.